This is a list of T cell receptor beta chains from one sample in a study of long-term antiretroviral therapy in people with HIV. Only in-frame clones appear in the TCRdb table, and some are missing; sequencing was by immunoSEQ multiplex PCR. The sample gives 40,000 to 45,000 clones, nearly 95% of which show up once; less than 3.5% is in the top ten. The sequencing here drew on unsorted PBMCs, taken 3.7 years after starting antiretroviral therapy. These receptors were taken from a woman in her fifties or sixties with HIV. Both conserved end residues are part of each CDR3. The order of the fields is CDR3 protein, CDR3 DNA, clone size, J gene, D gene, V gene. The D gene is left open where the match is weak. Some rows mark clone size as missing; the rest say once, few, many or name a class of expanded clone.

CDR3 protein: CASSRERGEKLFF
CDR3 DNA: TGTGCCAGCAGTCGGGAGAGGGGTGAAAAACTGTTTTTT
clone size: NA
J gene: TRBJ1-4
D gene: NA
V gene: TRBV6-4

CDR3 protein: CASSVAGVREKLFF
CDR3 DNA: TGTGCCAGCAGCGTAGCAGGGGTTCGAGAAAAACTGTTTTTT
clone size: NA
J gene: TRBJ1-4
D gene: NA
V gene: TRBV9

CDR3 protein: CASSLSRRRVDSDTQYF
CDR3 DNA: TGTGCCAGCAGCTTAAGTCGCCGCAGGGTGGATTCAGATACGCAGTATTTT
clone size: NA
J gene: TRBJ2-3
D gene: NA
V gene: TRBV7-9

CDR3 protein: CASSSRGPEDTQYF
CDR3 DNA: TGTGCCAGCAGTTCGAGGGGGCCTGAGGATACGCAGTATTTT
clone size: once
J gene: TRBJ2-3
D gene: TRBD1
V gene: TRBV27

CDR3 protein: CATSRGTSGPRTDTQYF
CDR3 DNA: TGTGCCACCAGCAGAGGGACTAGCGGTCCCCGCACAGATACGCAGTATTTT
clone size: NA
J gene: TRBJ2-3
D gene: TRBD2
V gene: TRBV15

CDR3 protein: CASSRGTGPYEQYF
CDR3 DNA: TGTGCCAGCAGCCGCGGGACAGGGCCCTACGAGCAGTACTTC
clone size: once
J gene: TRBJ2-7
D gene: TRBD1
V gene: TRBV7-6

CDR3 protein: CASGSDRDSNEKLFF
CDR3 DNA: TGTGCTAGTGGTTCAGATCGGGACAGTAATGAAAAACTGTTTTTT
clone size: NA
J gene: TRBJ1-4
D gene: TRBD1
V gene: TRBV12-5

CDR3 protein: CASSEAPGQKGEQYF
CDR3 DNA: TGCGCCAGCAGTGAAGCCCCCGGACAGAAGGGCGAGCAGTACTTC
clone size: NA
J gene: TRBJ2-7
D gene: NA
V gene: TRBV10-1

CDR3 protein: CASSFRTVTLGSYNSPLHF
CDR3 DNA: TGTGCCAGCAGCTTTCGTACGGTTACCTTGGGCTCCTATAATTCACCCCTCCACTTT
clone size: NA
J gene: TRBJ1-6
D gene: NA
V gene: TRBV5-6

CDR3 protein: CAWSVPAGLTDTQYF
CDR3 DNA: TGTGCCTGGAGTGTACCAGCGGGGCTCACAGATACGCAGTATTTT
clone size: NA
J gene: TRBJ2-3
D gene: TRBD2
V gene: TRBV30

CDR3 protein: CASSIIWPATNEKLFF
CDR3 DNA: TGTGCCAGTAGTATAATTTGGCCTGCAACTAATGAAAAACTGTTTTTT
clone size: NA
J gene: TRBJ1-4
D gene: NA
V gene: TRBV19

CDR3 protein: CASSILTEAFF
CDR3 DNA: TGTGCCAGCAGCATACTCACTGAAGCTTTCTTT
clone size: NA
J gene: TRBJ1-1
D gene: NA
V gene: TRBV5-6

CDR3 protein: CSVEWGVPGGSYGYTF
CDR3 DNA: TGCAGCGTTGAATGGGGCGTCCCAGGGGGATCCTATGGCTACACCTTC
clone size: NA
J gene: TRBJ1-2
D gene: TRBD1
V gene: TRBV29-1

CDR3 protein: CASSTTGGSGNTIYF
CDR3 DNA: TGTGCCAGTAGTACTACAGGGGGCTCTGGAAACACCATATATTTT
clone size: NA
J gene: TRBJ1-3
D gene: TRBD1
V gene: TRBV19

CDR3 protein: CASSLGEGNIQYF
CDR3 DNA: TGTGCCAGCAGTTTGGGGGAAGGAAACATTCAGTACTTC
clone size: NA
J gene: TRBJ2-4
D gene: NA
V gene: TRBV2

CDR3 protein: CASSEIGGYGYTF
CDR3 DNA: TGTGCCAGCAGTGAAATCGGCGGCTATGGCTACACCTTC
clone size: few
J gene: TRBJ1-2
D gene: NA
V gene: TRBV6-1